Included here is one T cell receptor (beta chain) sequence, with context. This entry comes from a study of CD8 T cells in Susac syndrome. Study information: Blood was drawn from Susac syndrome patients while they were therapy-naive, on corticosteroids, or on intravenous immunoglobulin alone.

After extraction with the RNeasy kit, 0.5 to 1 ug of the RNA was reverse transcribed using random hexamers. Across 54 Vbeta and 13 Jbeta, TCR beta CDR3 was amplified with immunoSEQ multiplex PCR. TCRdb called the immunoSEQ multiplex PCR reads again in MiXCR, with one record for every CDR3 protein. The table lists about 150,000 distinct CDR3 sequences, about 95% of them singletons, with 0.16% in the top ten. The V segment lost 4 bases and the J segment 4 bases; nucleotides outside the gene matches: 4. The CDR3 is made up of 13 amino acids. CDR1 SGHRS and CDR2 YFSETQ come from the germline V gene. The sequenced sample was CD4+ T cells from PBMCs. This sequence was found in a human donor with Susac syndrome. The J gene is TRBJ2-7, the V gene TRBV5-1; TRBD1 matches 8 bases. The CDR3 DNA follows: TGCGCCAGCAGCGTCGACAGGGGATACGAGCAGTACTTC. Amino acids: CASSVDRGYEQYF.